A single TCR beta chain is shown here with its context. Its antigen is currently not known. Qualities for individual bases were not recorded, and no much larger clone is one base off. This entry belongs to a study of T cell responses to AZD1222 COVID-19 vaccine (dated by TCRdb to 2020 to 2023). Context from the whole study: A total of 230 or so trial participants underwent TCR sequencing, of whom around 200 received two doses of AZD1222 and 26 received two doses of the MenACWY control vaccine. Enrollment into the trials was organized by age into subgroups of 18-55, 56-69 and 70-plus years, and those subgroups contained about 160, 30 and 59 TCR-sequenced participants, respectively. Broad study findings and their caveats: Because no samples from the day 14 peak response were available, repertoires could be characterized only after the peak T cell response. Participants were mostly white British, with more females than males. The authors suggested clonal diversity may have been underestimated. The whole spike protein was spanned by vaccine-associated CD4 TCRs, and dominant responses were seen in regions 160-218 and 743-854. Conclusions about previously exposed vaccinees are limited because only six or seven AZD1222 recipients were SARS-CoV-2 seropositive at baseline. Spike-specific TCR breadth and depth rose significantly after two AZD1222 doses compared with day 0 and with MenACWY recipients. Nearly half of unique spike-specific TCRs reportedly recognized epitopes outside regions mutated in the B.1.351 and B.1.1.7 variants. In the small 56-69-year group, the increase in depth fell short of significance, most likely because of low power.

The time point tag for this specimen amounts to: about 28 days (+/-7) after the second vaccine dose. AZD1222 recipients given second doses at about 4 weeks or at about 12 weeks were pooled, since spike-specific TCR depth and breadth were not found to differ between the two schedules. Samples from vaccinated people were obtained from the UK trials COV001 and COV002, which included a single-blind randomized controlled phase 2/3 trial of AZD1222 (ChAdOx1 nCoV-19) in healthy adults. Trial participant PBMC samples were collected at day 0 and day 28 after the second dose for TCRbeta chain sequencing. The CDR3 regions of human TCRbeta chains were analyzed by immunosequencing. In the source study's methods: TCRs in the repertoires were matched against a reference library of SARS-CoV-2-specific TCRs that had been generated with the MIRA antigen-specificity platform. Breadth meant the fraction of unique TCRs that were SARS-CoV-2-associated, whereas depth meant the fraction of total T cells that were SARS-CoV-2-associated. Using the MIRA data, every spike-specific TCR was mapped to the spike region that the TCR reacted to and assigned to either a CD4 or a CD8 class. Log10-transformed breadth and depth values were compared by one-way ANOVA with Sidak's multiple comparisons tests. TCRdb mirrors the immuneACCESS table, restricted to in-frame sequences. Some clones are absent from its copies; in checked studies, under half trace to an unresolved V gene, and the reason for the others is unknown. The V and J calls and clone size come from that table; D and trimming were worked out from the DNA. This sample lists some 79,000 clones; around 81% were detected once. The top ten hold about 51% of the sample.

Relative to germline, V is 6 bases shorter and J is 2 bases shorter, with 5 bases between their ends. The CDR3 goes from the cysteine to the phenylalanine over 11 residues. CDR3 DNA only is kept here, 33 bases in frame from base 1. The sample consisted of peripheral blood, taken 28 days after the second AZD1222 dose. The sequence is built from TRBV12-3 or TRBV12-4 and TRBJ2-7; the D gene identity is not certain. This receptor was identified in an adult who received the AZD1222 COVID-19 vaccine. The DNA reads as follows: TGTGCCAGCAGCCCGGCCTACGAGCAGTACTTC. Its protein product is CASSPAYEQYF.